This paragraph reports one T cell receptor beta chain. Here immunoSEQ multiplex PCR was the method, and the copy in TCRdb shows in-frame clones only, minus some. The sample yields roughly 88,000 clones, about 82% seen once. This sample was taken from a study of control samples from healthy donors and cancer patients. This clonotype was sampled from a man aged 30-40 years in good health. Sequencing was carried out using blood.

Written as DNA, the CDR3 is TGTGCCAGCAGTTATCGGGCCCCGGGGGATCAGCCCCAGCATTTT. It is translated as CASSYRAPGDQPQHF. The chain is built from TRBV6-5 and TRBJ1-5, with D possibly TRBD1 on 5 matching bases. The ends were cut back, 3 bases at V and 5 bases at J, with 14 bases in the middle. Germline V lookup: CDR1 MNHEY, CDR2 SVGAGI. The CDR3 contains 15 residues.